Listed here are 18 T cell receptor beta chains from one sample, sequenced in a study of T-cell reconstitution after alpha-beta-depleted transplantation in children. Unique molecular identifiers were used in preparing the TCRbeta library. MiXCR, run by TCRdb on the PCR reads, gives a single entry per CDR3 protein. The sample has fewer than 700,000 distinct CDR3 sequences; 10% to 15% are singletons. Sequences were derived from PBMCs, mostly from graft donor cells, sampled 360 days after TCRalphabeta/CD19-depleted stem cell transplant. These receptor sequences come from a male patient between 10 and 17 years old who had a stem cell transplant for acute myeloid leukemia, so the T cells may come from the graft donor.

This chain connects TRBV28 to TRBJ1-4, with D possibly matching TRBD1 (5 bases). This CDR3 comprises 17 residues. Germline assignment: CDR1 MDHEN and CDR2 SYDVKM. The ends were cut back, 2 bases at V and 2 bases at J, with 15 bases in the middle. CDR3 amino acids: CASSLPPRGVTNEKLFF. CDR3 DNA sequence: TGTGCCAGCAGTTTACCCCCTCGAGGGGTCACTAATGAAAAACTGTTTTTT.

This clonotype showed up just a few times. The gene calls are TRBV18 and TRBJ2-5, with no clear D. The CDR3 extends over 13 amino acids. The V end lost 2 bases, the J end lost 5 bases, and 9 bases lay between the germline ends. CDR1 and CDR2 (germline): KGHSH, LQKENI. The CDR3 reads CASSPSRLETQYF. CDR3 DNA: TGTGCCAGCTCACCATCTAGGTTGGAGACCCAGTACTTC.

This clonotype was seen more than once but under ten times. This chain's CDR3 is CSLTSGQETQYF. CDR3 nucleotide sequence: TGCAGCCTTACTAGCGGCCAAGAGACCCAGTACTTC. The chain combines TRBV29-1 with TRBJ2-5, with 8 bases that match TRBD2. The germline V gene encodes CDR1 SQVTM and CDR2 ANQGSEA. V trimming: 8 bases; J trimming: 1 base; junction bases outside the gene matches: 3. This CDR3 region has 12 residues.

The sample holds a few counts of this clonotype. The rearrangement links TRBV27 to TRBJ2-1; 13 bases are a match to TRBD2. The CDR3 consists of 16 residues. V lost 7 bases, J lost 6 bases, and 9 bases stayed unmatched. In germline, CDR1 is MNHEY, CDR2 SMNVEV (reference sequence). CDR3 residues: CASTLWGLAGINEQFF. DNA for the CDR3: TGTGCCAGCACCTTATGGGGACTAGCGGGAATCAATGAGCAGTTCTTC.

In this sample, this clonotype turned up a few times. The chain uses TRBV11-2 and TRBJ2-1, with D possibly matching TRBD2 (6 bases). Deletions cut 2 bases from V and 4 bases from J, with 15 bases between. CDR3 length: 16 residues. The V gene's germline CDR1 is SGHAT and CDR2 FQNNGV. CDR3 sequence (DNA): TGTGCCAGCAGCTTATACCCCCAACTAGCATACAATGAGCAGTTCTTC. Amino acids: CASSLYPQLAYNEQFF.

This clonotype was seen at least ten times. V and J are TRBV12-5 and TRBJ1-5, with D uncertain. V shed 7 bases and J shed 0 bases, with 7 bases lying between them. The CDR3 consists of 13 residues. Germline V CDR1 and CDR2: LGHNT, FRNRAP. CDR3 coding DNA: TGTGCTAGTGCCTTGAATAGCAATCAGCCCCAGCATTTT. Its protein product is CASALNSNQPQHF.

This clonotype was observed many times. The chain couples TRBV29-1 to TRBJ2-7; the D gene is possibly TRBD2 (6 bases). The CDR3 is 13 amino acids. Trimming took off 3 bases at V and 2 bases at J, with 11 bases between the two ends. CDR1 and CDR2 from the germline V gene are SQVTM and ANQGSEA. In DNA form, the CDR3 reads TGCAGCGTTGAGGGACTCCCAACCTACGAGCAGTACTTC. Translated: CSVEGLPTYEQYF.

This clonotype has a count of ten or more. The CDR3 loop reads CASSQAKRASTDTQYF. Here the CDR3 DNA reads TGTGCCAGCAGCCAAGCGAAGCGGGCCTCCACAGATACGCAGTATTTT. The rearrangement uses TRBV3-1 and TRBJ2-3, with TRBD2 as a possible D gene (6 bases). V was shortened by 1 base and J by 2 bases, with 13 bases between the two germline ends. This CDR3 has 16 residues. Germline V gene lookup returns CDR1 LGHDT and CDR2 YNNKEL (reference sequence).

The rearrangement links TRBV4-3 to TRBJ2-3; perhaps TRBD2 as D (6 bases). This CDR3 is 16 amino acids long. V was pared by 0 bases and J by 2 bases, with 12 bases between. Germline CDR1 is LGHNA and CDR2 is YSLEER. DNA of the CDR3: TGCGCCAGCAGCCAAGATAGGGACTTTTACACAGATACGCAGTATTTT. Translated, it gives CASSQDRDFYTDTQYF.

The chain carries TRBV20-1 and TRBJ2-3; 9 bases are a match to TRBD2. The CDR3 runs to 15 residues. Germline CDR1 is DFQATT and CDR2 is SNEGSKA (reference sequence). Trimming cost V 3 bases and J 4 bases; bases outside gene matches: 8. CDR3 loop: CSASLLAGRADTQYF. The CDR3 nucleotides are TGCAGTGCTAGTCTGCTAGCGGGAAGGGCAGATACGCAGTATTTT.

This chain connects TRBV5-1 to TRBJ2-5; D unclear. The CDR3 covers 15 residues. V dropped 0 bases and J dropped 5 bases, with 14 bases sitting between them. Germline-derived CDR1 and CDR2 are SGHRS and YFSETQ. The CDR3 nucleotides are TGCGCCAGCAGCTTGGCCAACCCCGTCGGTGAGACCCAGTACTTC. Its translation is CASSLANPVGETQYF.

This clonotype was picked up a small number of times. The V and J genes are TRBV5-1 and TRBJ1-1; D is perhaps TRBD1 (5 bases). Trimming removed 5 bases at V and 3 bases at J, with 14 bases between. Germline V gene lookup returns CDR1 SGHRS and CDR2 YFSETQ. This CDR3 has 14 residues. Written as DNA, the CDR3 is TGCGCCAGCAGGGGGTGGGGGGTTGACACTGAAGCTTTCTTT. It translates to CASRGWGVDTEAFF.

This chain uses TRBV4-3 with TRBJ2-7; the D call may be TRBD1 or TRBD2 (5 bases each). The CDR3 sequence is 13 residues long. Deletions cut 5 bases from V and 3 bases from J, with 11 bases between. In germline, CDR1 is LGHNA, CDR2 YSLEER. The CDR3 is CASSGTVNYEQYF. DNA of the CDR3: TGCGCCAGCAGCGGGACCGTAAACTACGAGCAGTACTTC.

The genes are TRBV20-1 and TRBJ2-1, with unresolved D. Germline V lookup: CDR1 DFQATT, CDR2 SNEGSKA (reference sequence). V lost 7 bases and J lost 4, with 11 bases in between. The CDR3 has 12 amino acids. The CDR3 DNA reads TGCAGTGAGCGTGGGCGGTACAATGAGCAGTTCTTC. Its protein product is CSERGRYNEQFF.

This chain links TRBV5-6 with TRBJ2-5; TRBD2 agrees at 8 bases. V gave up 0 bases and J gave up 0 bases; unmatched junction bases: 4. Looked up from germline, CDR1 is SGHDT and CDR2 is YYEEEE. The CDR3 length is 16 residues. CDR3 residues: CASSLEPSGYQETQYF. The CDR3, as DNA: TGTGCCAGCAGCTTGGAACCTAGCGGGTACCAAGAGACCCAGTACTTC. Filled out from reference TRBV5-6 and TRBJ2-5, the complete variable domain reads DAGVTQSPTHLIKTRGQQVTLRCSPKSGHDTVSWYQQALGQGPQFIFQYYEEEERQRGNFPDRFSGHQFPNYSSELNVNALLLGDSALYLCASSLEPSGYQETQYFGPGTRLLVL.

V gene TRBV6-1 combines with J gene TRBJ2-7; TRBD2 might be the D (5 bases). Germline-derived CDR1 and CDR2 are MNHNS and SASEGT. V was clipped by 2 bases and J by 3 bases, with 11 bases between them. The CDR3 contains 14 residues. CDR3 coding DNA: TGTGCCAGCAGTGAAATCCTCGGAGGCTACGAGCAGTACTTC. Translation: CASSEILGGYEQYF.

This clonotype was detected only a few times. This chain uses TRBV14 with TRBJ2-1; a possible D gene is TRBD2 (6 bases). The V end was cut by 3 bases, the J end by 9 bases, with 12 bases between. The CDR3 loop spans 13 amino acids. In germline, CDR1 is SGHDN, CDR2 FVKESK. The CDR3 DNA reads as TGTGCCAGCAGCCAGGTCATAGCGGTTGAGCAGTTCTTC. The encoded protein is CASSQVIAVEQFF.

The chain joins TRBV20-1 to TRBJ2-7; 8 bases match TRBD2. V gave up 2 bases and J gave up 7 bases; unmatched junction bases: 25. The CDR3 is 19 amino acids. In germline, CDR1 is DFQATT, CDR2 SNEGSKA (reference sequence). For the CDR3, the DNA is TGCAGTGCTAGAAGCCTCATCCGGGCACTAGCGGACGAGTTAGGAGAGCAGTACTTC. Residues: CSARSLIRALADELGEQYF.